The 17 T cell receptor beta chains listed next were all sequenced from one sample in a study of control samples from healthy donors and cancer patients. TCRdb's copy holds only in-frame clones and misses some; the assay was immunoSEQ multiplex PCR. The table has approximately 51,000 clones, 80% seen once. The sample consisted of blood. The origin of the receptors is a man in his 70s in good health.

This rearrangement joins TRBV2 to TRBJ2-5; 8 bases match TRBD1. Trimming cost V 6 bases and J 1 base; bases outside gene matches: 4. Germline V gene lookup returns CDR1 SNHLY and CDR2 FYNNEI. The CDR3 consists of 14 residues. The CDR3 coding sequence is TGTGCCAGCAGGACAGGGGTACGCCAAGAGACCCAGTACTTC. Amino acid sequence: CASRTGVRQETQYF. The full variable domain, with the rest looked up from reference TRBV2 and TRBJ2-5, is EPEVTQTPSHQVTQMGQEVILRCVPISNHLYFYWYRQILGQKVEFLVSFYNNEISEKSEIFDDQFSVERPDGSNFTLKIRSTKLEDSAMYFCASRTGVRQETQYFGPGTRLLVL.

The chain carries TRBV5-1 and TRBJ2-2; D is perhaps TRBD1 (5 bases). Germline CDR1 is SGHRS and CDR2 is YFSETQ. Trimming removed 1 base at V and 7 bases at J, with 14 bases between. CDR3 size: 15 residues. CDR3 DNA: TGCGCCAGCAGCTTGTCAGGGATGTTCAGCGGGGAGCTGTTTTTT. Its translation is CASSLSGMFSGELFF. Full variable domain (remainder filled in from reference TRBV5-1 and TRBJ2-2): KAGVTQTPRYLIKTRGQQVTLSCSPISGHRSVSWYQQTPGQGLQFLFEYFSETQRNKGNFPGRFSGRQFSNSRSEMNVSTLELGDSALYLCASSLSGMFSGELFFGEGSRLTVL.

The chain employs TRBV7-2 and TRBJ2-1, with a weak D call TRBD2 (6 bases). The CDR3 consists of 13 residues. V was clipped by 5 bases and J by 5 bases, with 10 bases between them. In germline, CDR1 is SGHTA, CDR2 FQGNSA. CDR3 region: CASSAGIHNEQFF. CDR3 sequence (DNA): TGTGCCAGCAGCGCGGGGATTCACAATGAGCAGTTCTTC.

The chain has TRBV15 and TRBJ2-1, with D hard to call. Per germline, CDR1 LNHNV and CDR2 YYDKDF (reference sequence). V dropped 0 bases and J dropped 4 bases, with 7 bases sitting between them. The CDR3 contains 14 residues. CDR3 residues: CATSRDLGYNEQFF. The CDR3 nucleotides are TGTGCCACCAGCAGAGATCTCGGTTACAATGAGCAGTTCTTC.

This sequence joins TRBV6-6 and TRBJ1-1; D gene uncertain. From germline, CDR1 is MNHNY and CDR2 SVGAGI (reference sequence). The V end was cut by 5 bases, the J end by 0 bases, with 10 bases between. CDR3 length equals 14 residues. This chain's CDR3 is CASSQQSMNTEAFF. In nucleotides, the CDR3 is TGTGCCAGCAGTCAACAGTCCATGAACACTGAAGCTTTCTTT.

This chain links TRBV24-1 with TRBJ2-3; TRBD2 matches at 7 bases. V was clipped by 4 bases and J by 3 bases; unmatched bases: 6. CDR1 and CDR2 (germline): KGHDR, SFDVKD. CDR3 size: 15 residues. As DNA, the CDR3 is TGTGCCACCAGTGAAGACCGGGGGGTAACAGATACGCAGTATTTT. Translation gives CATSEDRGVTDTQYF.

This chain connects TRBV2 to TRBJ2-7; D is perhaps TRBD2 (5 bases). The V end lost 4 bases, the J end lost 3 bases, and 13 bases lay between the germline ends. The germline V gene has CDR1 SNHLY and CDR2 FYNNEI. The CDR3 covers 14 residues. CDR3 protein: CASSGADGLYEQYF. The DNA of the CDR3 is TGTGCCAGCAGTGGAGCGGACGGCCTCTACGAGCAGTACTTC.

V is TRBV5-1 and J is TRBJ2-5; weak D call: TRBD2 (7 bases). The CDR3 runs to 13 residues. Per the germline V gene, CDR1 is SGHRS and CDR2 is YFSETQ. V lost 4 bases and J lost 5, with 12 bases in between. CDR3 sequence (DNA): TGCGCCAGCAGCGAGGAGGGGGGGGAGACCCAGTACTTC. Residues: CASSEEGGETQYF.

This clone is medium-sized in the sample. This chain joins TRBV5-4 and TRBJ1-1; D unclear. V lost 2 bases and J 2 bases, leaving 7 bases between the germline ends. Germline-derived CDR1 and CDR2 are SGHNT and YYREEE (reference sequence). The CDR3 runs 13 residues. CDR3 in DNA: TGTGCCAGCAGCTTCGGCACAAACACTGAAGCTTTCTTT. Protein: CASSFGTNTEAFF.

The J gene is TRBJ1-1, the V gene TRBV30; no clear D gene. Germline-derived CDR1 and CDR2 are GTSNPN and SVGIG (reference sequence). With 5 bases removed from V and 0 bases from J, the gap between germline ends came to 13 bases. The CDR3 extends over 14 amino acids. DNA for the CDR3: TGTGCCTGGGACCGAGGGCTTATGAACACTGAAGCTTTCTTT. It yields the protein CAWDRGLMNTEAFF.

This clone was seen a handful of times. This chain links TRBV28 with TRBJ2-7; TRBD1 aligns across 8 bases. The CDR3 runs 13 residues. Germline V gene sequence: CDR1 MDHEN, CDR2 SYDVKM. The V and J ends lost 4 bases and 4 bases, in that order; junction bases with no gene match: 3. CDR3 residues: CASSSGQDYEQYF. In nucleotides, the CDR3 is TGTGCCAGCAGTTCGGGACAGGATTACGAGCAGTACTTC.

The V and J genes are TRBV11-2 and TRBJ2-7; D might be TRBD1 (5 bases). Germline CDR1 and CDR2: SGHAT and FQNNGV. CDR3 length: 13 amino acids. V shed 6 bases and J shed 2 bases, with 11 bases lying between them. CDR3 sequence reads: CASRRSGTYEQYF. The CDR3 coding sequence is TGTGCCAGCAGGCGATCAGGGACCTACGAGCAGTACTTC.

The rearrangement links TRBV7-9 to TRBJ2-1, with a weak D call TRBD2 (5 bases). V was shortened by 0 bases and J by 5 bases, with 11 bases between the two germline ends. The germline V gene has CDR1 SEHNR and CDR2 FQNEAQ (reference sequence). The CDR3 is made up of 15 amino acids. The CDR3 spells CASSLARAFNNEQFF. CDR3 nucleotide sequence: TGTGCCAGCAGCTTAGCGAGGGCCTTTAACAATGAGCAGTTCTTC.

The chain has TRBV18 and TRBJ2-1; possible D gene TRBD2, 5 bases. V was pared by 4 bases and J by 8 bases, with 12 bases between. This CDR3 is built from 13 residues. CDR1 is KGHSH and CDR2 is LQKENI in the germline V gene. The CDR3 DNA reads TGTGCCAGCTCACGATCGGCCGGGGATGAGCAGTTCTTC. Residues: CASSRSAGDEQFF.

The J gene is TRBJ2-3, the V gene TRBV10-2; possible D gene TRBD2, 5 bases. This CDR3 has 14 residues. V was pared by 8 bases and J by 1 base, with 13 bases between. Germline-derived CDR1 and CDR2 are WSHSY and SAAADI. The chain's CDR3 is CASGETRGTDTQYF. The CDR3 nucleotides are TGCGCCAGCGGGGAGACGAGGGGCACAGATACGCAGTATTTT.

The J gene is TRBJ2-3, the V gene TRBV5-1, with 9 positions matching TRBD1. The germline gives CDR1 SGHRS, CDR2 YFSETQ. The CDR3 contains 16 residues. V shed 1 base, J shed 0 bases, and the junction held 3 bases outside the gene matches. The CDR3, as DNA: TGCGCCAGCAGCTTGCGACAGGGGGGGAGCACAGATACGCAGTATTTT. Protein product: CASSLRQGGSTDTQYF.

This chain uses TRBV9 with TRBJ2-3; the D is unclear. V was pared by 1 base and J by 0 bases, with 6 bases between. The CDR3 is 14 residues long. Germline-derived CDR1 and CDR2 are SGDLS and YYNGEE. The DNA of the CDR3 is TGTGCCAGCAGCGTATCGCGGAGCACAGATACGCAGTATTTT. This encodes CASSVSRSTDTQYF.